This is a list of T cell receptor beta chains from one sample in a study of blood T cell repertoires in COVID-19. Assay: immunoSEQ multiplex PCR; the TCRdb copy retains only in-frame clones and omits some. The sample lists over 12,000 clones, 80% to 95% occurring once. Sequenced input: peripheral blood. The receptors were gathered from a human donor with active COVID-19. The donor label of this sample is uncertain. The CDR3 runs from the conserved cysteine through the conserved F or W. Fields, in order: J gene, D gene, V gene, clone size, CDR3 DNA, CDR3 protein. The D gene is left open where the match is weak. Rows give clone size only sometimes, using once, few, many, or a class for an expanded clone.

J gene: TRBJ2-1
D gene: .
V gene: TRBV14
clone size: once
CDR3 DNA: TGTGCCAGCAGCCAGGACAGTTTGCATGAGCAGTTCTTC
CDR3 protein: CASSQDSLHEQFF

J gene: TRBJ2-5
D gene: TRBD1
V gene: TRBV5-1
clone size: .
CDR3 DNA: TGCGCCAGCAGCCCTGCAGGGGGCACGGAGACCCAGTACTTC
CDR3 protein: CASSPAGGTETQYF

J gene: TRBJ2-5
D gene: TRBD2
V gene: TRBV3-1/TRBV3-2
clone size: .
CDR3 DNA: TGTGCCAGCAGCCAAGTACGCGGGGGGGCGCAAGAGACCCAGTACTTC
CDR3 protein: CASSQVRGGAQETQYF

J gene: TRBJ2-1
D gene: .
V gene: TRBV29-1
clone size: .
CDR3 DNA: TGCAGCGTCGAGGGGGGGCGGATCTCCTACAATGAGCAGTTCTTC
CDR3 protein: CSVEGGRISYNEQFF

J gene: TRBJ2-3
D gene: TRBD1
V gene: TRBV19
clone size: once
CDR3 DNA: TGTGCCAGTGGCGGACAGGGCACAGATACGCAGTATTTT
CDR3 protein: CASGGQGTDTQYF

J gene: TRBJ1-4
D gene: TRBD1
V gene: TRBV2
clone size: .
CDR3 DNA: TGTGCCAGCAGCCAGGAACAGGGGACGAAACTGTTTTTT
CDR3 protein: CASSQEQGTKLFF

J gene: TRBJ1-2
D gene: .
V gene: TRBV29-1
clone size: few
CDR3 DNA: TGCAGCGTTGAGCCAGGATCCTATGGCTACACCTTC
CDR3 protein: CSVEPGSYGYTF

J gene: TRBJ1-1
D gene: .
V gene: TRBV19
clone size: .
CDR3 DNA: TGTGCCAGTAGTATGAGACAGAGAATGAACACTGAAGCTTTCTTT
CDR3 protein: CASSMRQRMNTEAFF

J gene: TRBJ1-1
D gene: .
V gene: TRBV7-9
clone size: .
CDR3 DNA: TGTGCCAGCAGCTTAGCCCGTGGGGCAAACACTGAAGCTTTCTTT
CDR3 protein: CASSLARGANTEAFF

J gene: TRBJ1-5
D gene: TRBD1
V gene: TRBV18
clone size: .
CDR3 DNA: TGTGCCAGCTCACCGACAGGGGGTCAGCCCCAGCATTTT
CDR3 protein: CASSPTGGQPQHF

J gene: TRBJ2-2
D gene: TRBD2
V gene: TRBV11-2
clone size: .
CDR3 DNA: TGTGCCAGCAGCACTCCTAGACTAGCGGGGGGCACTTCCACCGGGGAGCTGTTTTTT
CDR3 protein: CASSTPRLAGGTSTGELFF

J gene: TRBJ2-7
D gene: .
V gene: TRBV4-1
clone size: .
CDR3 DNA: TGCGCCAGCAGCCAAGAGCCTAGCGCCCGGGTCTACGAGCAGTACTTC
CDR3 protein: CASSQEPSARVYEQYF

J gene: TRBJ1-4
D gene: TRBD1
V gene: TRBV29-1
clone size: .
CDR3 DNA: TGCAGCGTTGAGGGGACAGGGGAAAAACTGTTTTTT
CDR3 protein: CSVEGTGEKLFF

J gene: TRBJ2-7
D gene: TRBD1
V gene: TRBV19
clone size: .
CDR3 DNA: TGTGCCAGTAACACCCGGGACAGCGCCTACGAGCAGTACTTC
CDR3 protein: CASNTRDSAYEQYF

J gene: TRBJ2-7
D gene: TRBD1
V gene: TRBV7-8
clone size: once
CDR3 DNA: TGTGCCAGCAGCAAGCTACAGGGGTCTGGGGTCGAGCAGTACTTC
CDR3 protein: CASSKLQGSGVEQYF

J gene: TRBJ2-7
D gene: .
V gene: TRBV6-5
clone size: .
CDR3 DNA: TGTGCCAGCAGTTACCTCCAGCGGCACTACGAGCAGTACTTC
CDR3 protein: CASSYLQRHYEQYF

J gene: TRBJ1-3
D gene: .
V gene: TRBV5-4
clone size: .
CDR3 DNA: TGTGCCAGCAGCTTGGGACCAGGGGTGGCGAACACCATATATTTT
CDR3 protein: CASSLGPGVANTIYF

J gene: TRBJ1-2
D gene: .
V gene: TRBV5-4
clone size: .
CDR3 DNA: TGTGCCAGCAGCTTGTCTAGGCATAGTGGCTATGGCTACACCTTC
CDR3 protein: CASSLSRHSGYGYTF

J gene: TRBJ1-5
D gene: .
V gene: TRBV6-5
clone size: .
CDR3 DNA: TGTGCCAGCAGTTTGGACAGAAACTTCAATCAGCCCCAGCATTTT
CDR3 protein: CASSLDRNFNQPQHF

J gene: TRBJ2-1
D gene: .
V gene: TRBV29-1
clone size: .
CDR3 DNA: TGCAGCGCCGGGGGGACAATGGCCCTTGAGCAGTTCTTC
CDR3 protein: CSAGGTMALEQFF

J gene: TRBJ2-5
D gene: TRBD2
V gene: TRBV5-1
clone size: .
CDR3 DNA: TGCGCCAGCGGGACTAGCAGCTACCAAGAGACCCAGTACTTC
CDR3 protein: CASGTSSYQETQYF

J gene: TRBJ2-3
D gene: TRBD2
V gene: TRBV7-2
clone size: .
CDR3 DNA: TGTGCCAGCAGTGTCCTGACTAGCGGGGTAGATACGCAGTATTTT
CDR3 protein: CASSVLTSGVDTQYF

J gene: TRBJ2-7
D gene: .
V gene: TRBV6-6
clone size: .
CDR3 DNA: TGTGCCAGCAGTTTTGGGAGCTACGAGCAGTACTTC
CDR3 protein: CASSFGSYEQYF

J gene: TRBJ2-3
D gene: TRBD2
V gene: TRBV5-4
clone size: .
CDR3 DNA: TGTGCCAGCAGCTTGATACTCGGGAGGGGCACAGATACGCAGTATTTT
CDR3 protein: CASSLILGRGTDTQYF

J gene: TRBJ2-7
D gene: .
V gene: TRBV30
clone size: .
CDR3 DNA: TGTGCCTGGCATCTAGACGCCTACGAGCAGTACTTC
CDR3 protein: CAWHLDAYEQYF

J gene: TRBJ2-7
D gene: TRBD2
V gene: TRBV6-6
clone size: .
CDR3 DNA: TGTGCCAGCAACCCGGGACTAGCGGGCTCCTACGAGCAGTACTTC
CDR3 protein: CASNPGLAGSYEQYF

J gene: TRBJ2-7
D gene: .
V gene: TRBV14
clone size: .
CDR3 DNA: TGTGCCAGCAGCCTTAACAGGGTCGGAGCCTACGAGCAGTACTTC
CDR3 protein: CASSLNRVGAYEQYF

J gene: TRBJ2-7
D gene: .
V gene: TRBV29-1
clone size: .
CDR3 DNA: TGCAGCGTTGAAGATCACCGCGGGAACCGATACGAGCAGTACTTC
CDR3 protein: CSVEDHRGNRYEQYF